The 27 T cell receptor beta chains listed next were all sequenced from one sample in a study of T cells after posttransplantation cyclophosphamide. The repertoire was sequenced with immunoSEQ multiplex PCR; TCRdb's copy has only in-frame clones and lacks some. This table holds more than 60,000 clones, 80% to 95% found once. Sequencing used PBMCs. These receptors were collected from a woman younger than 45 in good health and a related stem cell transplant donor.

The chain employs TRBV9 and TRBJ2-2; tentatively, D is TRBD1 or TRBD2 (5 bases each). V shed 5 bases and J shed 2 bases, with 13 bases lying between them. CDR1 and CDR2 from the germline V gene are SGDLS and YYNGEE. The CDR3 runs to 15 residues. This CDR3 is CASSYGTGNTGELFF. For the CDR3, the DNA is TGTGCCAGCAGTTACGGGACGGGTAACACCGGGGAGCTGTTTTTT.

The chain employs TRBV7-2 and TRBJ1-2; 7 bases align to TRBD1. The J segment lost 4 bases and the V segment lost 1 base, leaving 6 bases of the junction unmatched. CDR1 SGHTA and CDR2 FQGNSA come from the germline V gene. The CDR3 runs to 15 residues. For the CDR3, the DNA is TGTGCCAGCAGCTTAGGAGACAGGGTCCCCTATGGCTACACCTTC. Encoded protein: CASSLGDRVPYGYTF.

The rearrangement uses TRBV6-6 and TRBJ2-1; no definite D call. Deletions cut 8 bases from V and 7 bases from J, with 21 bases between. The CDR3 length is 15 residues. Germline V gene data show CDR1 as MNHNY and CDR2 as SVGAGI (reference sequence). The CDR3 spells CASPMLQQEWNEQFF. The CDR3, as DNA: TGTGCCAGCCCTATGTTACAGCAGGAATGGAATGAGCAGTTCTTC.

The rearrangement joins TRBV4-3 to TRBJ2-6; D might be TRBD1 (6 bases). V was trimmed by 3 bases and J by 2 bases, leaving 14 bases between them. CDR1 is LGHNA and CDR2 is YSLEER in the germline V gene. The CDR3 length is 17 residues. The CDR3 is CASSHRIKGAGANVLTF. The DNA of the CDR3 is TGCGCCAGCAGCCACCGAATAAAGGGGGCTGGGGCCAACGTCCTGACTTTC.

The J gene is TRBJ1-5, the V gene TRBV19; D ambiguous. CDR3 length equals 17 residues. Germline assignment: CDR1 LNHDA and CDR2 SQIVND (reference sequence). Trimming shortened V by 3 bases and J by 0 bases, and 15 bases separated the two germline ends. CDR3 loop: CASSIFQAPYSNQPQHF. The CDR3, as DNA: TGTGCCAGTAGTATTTTCCAGGCCCCTTATAGCAATCAGCCCCAGCATTTT. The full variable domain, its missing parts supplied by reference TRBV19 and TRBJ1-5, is DGGITQSPKYLFRKEGQNVTLSCEQNLNHDAMYWYRQDPGQGLRLIYYSQIVNDFQKGDIAEGYSVSREKKESFPLTVTSAQKNPTAFYLCASSIFQAPYSNQPQHFGDGTRLSIL.

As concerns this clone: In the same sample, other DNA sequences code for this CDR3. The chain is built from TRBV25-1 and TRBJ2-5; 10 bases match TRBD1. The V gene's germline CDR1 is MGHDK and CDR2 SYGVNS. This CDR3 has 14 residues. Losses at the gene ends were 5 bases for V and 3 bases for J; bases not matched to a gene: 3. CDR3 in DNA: TGTGCCAGCAGTACCGGGACAGGGGAAGAGACCCAGTACTTC. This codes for CASSTGTGEETQYF.

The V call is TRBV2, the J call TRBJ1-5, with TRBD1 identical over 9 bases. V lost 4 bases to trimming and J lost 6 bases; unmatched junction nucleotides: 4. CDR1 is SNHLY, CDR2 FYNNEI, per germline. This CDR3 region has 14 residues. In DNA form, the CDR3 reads TGTGCCAGCAGTGGAACAGGGGGCCTTCAGCCCCAGCATTTT. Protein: CASSGTGGLQPQHF. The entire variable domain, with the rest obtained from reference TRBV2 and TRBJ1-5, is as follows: EPEVTQTPSHQVTQMGQEVILRCVPISNHLYFYWYRQILGQKVEFLVSFYNNEISEKSEIFDDQFSVERPDGSNFTLKIRSTKLEDSAMYFCASSGTGGLQPQHFGDGTRLSIL.

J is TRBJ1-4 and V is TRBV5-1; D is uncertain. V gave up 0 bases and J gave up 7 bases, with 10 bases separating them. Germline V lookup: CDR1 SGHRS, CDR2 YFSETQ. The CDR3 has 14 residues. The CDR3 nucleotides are TGCGCCAGCAGCTTGGGGCAGTGGGGTGAAAAACTGTTTTTT. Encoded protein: CASSLGQWGEKLFF.

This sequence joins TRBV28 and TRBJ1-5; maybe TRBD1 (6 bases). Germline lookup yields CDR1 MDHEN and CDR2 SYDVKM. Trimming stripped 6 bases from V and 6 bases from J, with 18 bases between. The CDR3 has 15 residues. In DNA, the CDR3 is TGTGCCAGCAGCGCCCTGGAAAGGGGGTCTCAGCCCCAGCATTTT. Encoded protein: CASSALERGSQPQHF. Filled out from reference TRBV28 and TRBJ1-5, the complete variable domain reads DVKVTQSSRYLVKRTGEKVFLECVQDMDHENMFWYRQDPGLGLRLIYFSYDVKMKEKGDIPEGYSVSREKKERFSLILESASTNQTSMYLCASSALERGSQPQHFGDGTRLSIL.

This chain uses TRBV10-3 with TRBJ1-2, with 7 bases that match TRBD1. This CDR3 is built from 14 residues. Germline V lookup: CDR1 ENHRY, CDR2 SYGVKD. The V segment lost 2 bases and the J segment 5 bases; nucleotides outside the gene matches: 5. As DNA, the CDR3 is TGTGCCATCAGTGAGGGGGACAGATCATATGGCTACACCTTC. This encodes CAISEGDRSYGYTF.

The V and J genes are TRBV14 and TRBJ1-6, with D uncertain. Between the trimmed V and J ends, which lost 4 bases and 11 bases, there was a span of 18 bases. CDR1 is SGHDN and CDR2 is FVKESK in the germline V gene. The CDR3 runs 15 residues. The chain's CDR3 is CASSPRLLPHPPLHF. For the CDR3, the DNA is TGTGCCAGCAGCCCAAGACTGCTTCCCCACCCACCCCTCCACTTT.

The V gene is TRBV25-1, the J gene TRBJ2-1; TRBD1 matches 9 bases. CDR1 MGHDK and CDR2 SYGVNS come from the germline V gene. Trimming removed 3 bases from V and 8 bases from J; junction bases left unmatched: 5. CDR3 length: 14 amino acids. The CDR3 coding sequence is TGTGCCAGCAGTGATGGGGACAGGGTCGATGAGCAGTTCTTC. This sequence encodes CASSDGDRVDEQFF.

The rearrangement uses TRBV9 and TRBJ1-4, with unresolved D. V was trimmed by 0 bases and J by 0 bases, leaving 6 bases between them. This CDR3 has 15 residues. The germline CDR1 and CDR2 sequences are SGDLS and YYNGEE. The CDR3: CASSVGVATNEKLFF. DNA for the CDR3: TGTGCCAGCAGCGTAGGCGTTGCAACTAATGAAAAACTGTTTTTT.

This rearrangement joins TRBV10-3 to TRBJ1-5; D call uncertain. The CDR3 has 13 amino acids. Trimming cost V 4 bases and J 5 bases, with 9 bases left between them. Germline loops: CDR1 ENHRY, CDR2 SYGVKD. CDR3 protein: CAISGTLYQPQHF. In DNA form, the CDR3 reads TGTGCCATCAGTGGCACGCTGTATCAGCCCCAGCATTTT.

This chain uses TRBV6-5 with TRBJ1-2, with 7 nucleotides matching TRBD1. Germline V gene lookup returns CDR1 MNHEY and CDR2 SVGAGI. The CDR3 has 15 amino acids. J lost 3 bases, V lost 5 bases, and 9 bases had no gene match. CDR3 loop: CASSRDRELHYGYTF. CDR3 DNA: TGTGCCAGCAGTCGTGACAGGGAATTGCACTATGGCTACACCTTC.

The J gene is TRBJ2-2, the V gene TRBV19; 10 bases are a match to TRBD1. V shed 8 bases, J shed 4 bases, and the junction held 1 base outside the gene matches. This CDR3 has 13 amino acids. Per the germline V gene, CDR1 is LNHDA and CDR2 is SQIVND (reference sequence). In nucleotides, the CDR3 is TGTGCCAGTGACAGGGGGCCCACCGGGGAGCTGTTTTTT. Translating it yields CASDRGPTGELFF.

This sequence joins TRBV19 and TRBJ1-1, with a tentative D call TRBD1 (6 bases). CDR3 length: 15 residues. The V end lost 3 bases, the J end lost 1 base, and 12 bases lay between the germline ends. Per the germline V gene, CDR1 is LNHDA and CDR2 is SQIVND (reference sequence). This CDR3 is CASSMGSRGNTEAFF. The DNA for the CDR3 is TGTGCCAGTAGTATGGGAAGCAGGGGGAACACTGAAGCTTTCTTT.

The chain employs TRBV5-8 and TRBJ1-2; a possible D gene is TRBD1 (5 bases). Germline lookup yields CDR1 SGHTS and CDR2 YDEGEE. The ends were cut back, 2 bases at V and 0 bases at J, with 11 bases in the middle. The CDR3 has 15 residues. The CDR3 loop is CASSLRQLANYGYTF. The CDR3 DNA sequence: TGTGCCAGCAGCTTACGACAGCTAGCTAACTATGGCTACACCTTC.

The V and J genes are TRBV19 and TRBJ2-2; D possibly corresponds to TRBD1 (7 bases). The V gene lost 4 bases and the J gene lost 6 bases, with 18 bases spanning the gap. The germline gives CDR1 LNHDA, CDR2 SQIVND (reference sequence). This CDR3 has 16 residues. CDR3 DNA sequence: TGTGCCAGTAGTAATCGGGCAGGGGGGTTGTCCGGGGAGCTGTTTTTT. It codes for CASSNRAGGLSGELFF.

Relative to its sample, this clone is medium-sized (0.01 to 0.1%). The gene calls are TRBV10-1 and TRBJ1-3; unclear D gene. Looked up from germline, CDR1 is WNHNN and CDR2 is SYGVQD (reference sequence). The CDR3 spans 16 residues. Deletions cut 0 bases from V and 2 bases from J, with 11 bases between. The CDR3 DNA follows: TGCGCCAGCAGTGAGTCGGGGTACGGGACTGGAAACACCATATATTTT. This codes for CASSESGYGTGNTIYF.

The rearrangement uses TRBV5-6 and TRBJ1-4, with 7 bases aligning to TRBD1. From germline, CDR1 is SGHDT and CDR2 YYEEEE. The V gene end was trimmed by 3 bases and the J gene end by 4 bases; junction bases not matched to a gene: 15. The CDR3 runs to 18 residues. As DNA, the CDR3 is TGTGCCAGCAGCTCTTTATCCCGGGACAGTTTTGATAATGAAAAACTGTTTTTT. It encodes CASSSLSRDSFDNEKLFF.

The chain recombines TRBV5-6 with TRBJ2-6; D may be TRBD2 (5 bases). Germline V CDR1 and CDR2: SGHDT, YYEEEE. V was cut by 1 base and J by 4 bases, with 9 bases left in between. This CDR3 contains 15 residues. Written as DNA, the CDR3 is TGTGCCAGCAGCTTGCCGGGGTGGGGGGCCAACGTCCTGACTTTC. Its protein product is CASSLPGWGANVLTF.

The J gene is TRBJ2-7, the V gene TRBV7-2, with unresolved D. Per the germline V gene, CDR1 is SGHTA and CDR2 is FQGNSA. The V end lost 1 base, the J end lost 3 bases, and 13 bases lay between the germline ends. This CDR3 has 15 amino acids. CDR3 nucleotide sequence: TGTGCCAGCAGCTTAGGACCCGAAAGAAACTACGAGCAGTACTTC. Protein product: CASSLGPERNYEQYF.

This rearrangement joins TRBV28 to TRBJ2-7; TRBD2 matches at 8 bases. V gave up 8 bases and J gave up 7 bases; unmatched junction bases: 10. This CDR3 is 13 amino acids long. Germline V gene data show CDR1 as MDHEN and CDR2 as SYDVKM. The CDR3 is CASLRAGGWEQYF. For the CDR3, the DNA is TGTGCCAGCCTTAGGGCGGGGGGTTGGGAGCAGTACTTC.

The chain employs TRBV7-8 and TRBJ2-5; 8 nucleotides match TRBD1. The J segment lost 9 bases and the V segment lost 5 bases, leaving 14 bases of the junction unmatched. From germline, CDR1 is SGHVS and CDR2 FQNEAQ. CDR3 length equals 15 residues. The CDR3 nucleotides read TGTGCCAGCAGCCCCAGACAGGGGCCAAGTGAGGCCCAGTACTTC. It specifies CASSPRQGPSEAQYF.

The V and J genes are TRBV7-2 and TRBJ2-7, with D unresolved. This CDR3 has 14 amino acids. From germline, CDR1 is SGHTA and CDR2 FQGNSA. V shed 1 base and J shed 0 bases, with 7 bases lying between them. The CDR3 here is CASSLVYGSYEQYF. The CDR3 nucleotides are TGTGCCAGCAGCTTAGTGTACGGCTCCTACGAGCAGTACTTC.

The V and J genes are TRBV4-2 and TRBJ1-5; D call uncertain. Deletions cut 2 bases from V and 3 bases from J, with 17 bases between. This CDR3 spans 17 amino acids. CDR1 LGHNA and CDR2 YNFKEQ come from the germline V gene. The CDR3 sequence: CASSQTLSMAVNQPQHF. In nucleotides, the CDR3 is TGTGCCAGCAGCCAAACCCTATCAATGGCCGTCAATCAGCCCCAGCATTTT.